The 14 T cell receptor beta chains presented below share a single source sample, sequenced in a study of blood T cell repertoires in COVID-19. Only in-frame clones appear in the TCRdb table, and some are missing; sequencing was by immunoSEQ multiplex PCR. The table lists about 94,000 clones, 80% of them singletons. Sequencing was done on a sample of peripheral blood. These receptor sequences come from a human donor in a cohort sampled during active COVID-19.

V and J are TRBV30 and TRBJ1-2; weak D call: TRBD1 (6 bases). CDR3 length: 13 residues. CDR1 is GTSNPN, CDR2 SVGIG, per germline (reference sequence). Between the trimmed V and J ends, which lost 4 bases and 2 bases, there was a span of 11 bases. In DNA, the CDR3 is TGTGCCTGGACCCCACAGGGAAACTATGGCTACACCTTC. It encodes CAWTPQGNYGYTF.

The chain employs TRBV3-1 (or the pseudogene TRBV3-2) and TRBJ2-7; 9 bases are shared with TRBD2. Germline CDR1 reads LGHDT; CDR2 reads YNNKEL (reference sequence). The junction had 9 bases not matched to a gene; V was cut back by 4 bases and J by 5 bases. The CDR3 has 15 amino acids. CDR3 nucleotide sequence: TGTGCCAGCAGCCTATTAGCGGGAGCGGGGCACGAGCAGTACTTC. Protein sequence: CASSLLAGAGHEQYF.

The chain employs TRBV2 and TRBJ2-5, with 7 bases that match TRBD2. V shed 1 base, J shed 2 bases, and the junction held 4 bases outside the gene matches. The CDR3 consists of 15 residues. Germline values: CDR1 SNHLY, CDR2 FYNNEI. This CDR3 reads CASSEEGGPQETQYF. Written as DNA, the CDR3 is TGTGCCAGCAGTGAAGAGGGAGGGCCACAAGAGACCCAGTACTTC.

The chain joins TRBV5-4 to TRBJ2-7, with D hard to call. CDR1 SGHNT and CDR2 YYREEE come from the germline V gene (reference sequence). The CDR3 has 13 amino acids. Trimming pared 0 bases from V and 0 bases from J, leaving 4 bases between. DNA for the CDR3: TGTGCCAGCAGCTTGGGGAGCTCCTACGAGCAGTACTTC. This gives the protein CASSLGSSYEQYF.

This chain uses TRBV2 with TRBJ1-4; maybe TRBD1 (5 bases). V lost 6 bases and J 8 bases, leaving 19 bases between the germline ends. The CDR3 runs 15 residues. Germline CDR1 is SNHLY and CDR2 is FYNNEI. The chain's CDR3 is CASSGRAGSGEKLFF. CDR3 nucleotide sequence: TGTGCCAGCAGCGGTAGGGCAGGGTCCGGAGAAAAACTGTTTTTT.

The chain uses TRBV7-2 and TRBJ2-6; TRBD1 matches at 7 bases. CDR1 is SGHTA and CDR2 is FQGNSA in the germline V gene. This CDR3 spans 19 amino acids. The V and J ends lost 2 bases and 2 bases, in that order; junction bases with no gene match: 12. The CDR3, as DNA: TGTGCCAGCAGCTTACGATTCCGAGTAACAGGGGCTGGGGCCAACGTCCTGACTTTC. It yields the protein CASSLRFRVTGAGANVLTF.

The chain recombines TRBV18 with TRBJ2-1; TRBD2 aligns across 12 bases. Germline CDR1 KGHSH, CDR2 LQKENI. The CDR3 length is 15 residues. Trimming took 3 bases from V and 5 from J; bases not matched to a gene: 2. The CDR3 DNA sequence: TGTGCCAGCTCACCTGGACTAGCGGGGAACAATGAGCAGTTCTTC. This gives the protein CASSPGLAGNNEQFF.

This clone was seen a single time. In DNA, the CDR3 is TGTGCCAGCTCACCTTCCATGGCCGGGGGATCCTACGAGCAGTACTTC. Amino acids: CASSPSMAGGSYEQYF. The V and J genes are TRBV18 and TRBJ2-7, with D perhaps matching TRBD2 (6 bases). Per the germline V gene, CDR1 is KGHSH and CDR2 is LQKENI. The CDR3 spans 16 residues. Trimming took 3 bases from V and 1 from J, leaving 16 bases between them.

The rearrangement joins TRBV6-6 to TRBJ2-7; the D gene is possibly TRBD2 (6 bases). Germline V gene lookup returns CDR1 MNHNY and CDR2 SVGAGI (reference sequence). The ends were cut back, 6 bases at V and 5 bases at J, with 17 bases in the middle. This CDR3 has 14 amino acids. CDR3 residues: CASSGVGTGDEQYF. CDR3 bases: TGTGCCAGCAGCGGCGTGGGAACGGGGGACGAGCAGTACTTC.

J is TRBJ1-1 and V is TRBV6-5; 7 positions agree with TRBD1. The V segment lost 7 bases and the J segment 5 bases; nucleotides outside the gene matches: 10. Germline V gene sequence: CDR1 MNHEY, CDR2 SVGAGI. This CDR3 has 14 residues. The CDR3 protein is CASTPTGQSTEAFF. DNA for the CDR3: TGTGCCAGCACCCCGACAGGGCAAAGTACTGAAGCTTTCTTT.

This chain links TRBV7-9 with TRBJ2-7, with D tentatively TRBD2 (5 bases). CDR1 SEHNR and CDR2 FQNEAQ come from the germline V gene (reference sequence). The CDR3 covers 11 residues. V lost 4 bases to trimming and J lost 7 bases, with 8 bases between them. The CDR3 bases are TGTGCCAGCAGCTCAAGAGGGGAGCAGTACTTC. Its translation: CASSSRGEQYF.

This clone turned up a few times. The CDR3: CASSSTAERTEAFF. CDR3 bases: TGTGCCAGCAGTTCGACGGCCGAGAGGACTGAAGCTTTCTTT. The chain is built from TRBV28 and TRBJ1-1; D is unresolved. The germline V gene has CDR1 MDHEN and CDR2 SYDVKM. The CDR3 runs 14 residues. The germline V and J ends were trimmed by 4 bases and 5 bases, with 14 bases remaining between them.

The chain employs TRBV7-2 and TRBJ2-7; the D gene is possibly TRBD2 (5 bases). CDR3 size: 14 residues. The germline V and J ends were trimmed by 1 base and 4 bases, with 11 bases remaining between them. The germline CDR1 and CDR2 sequences are SGHTA and FQGNSA. The CDR3 DNA is TGTGCCAGCAGCTTAGGCAGCGGACCGTACGAGCAGTACTTC. Its protein product is CASSLGSGPYEQYF. Full variable domain (rest looked up from reference TRBV7-2 and TRBJ2-7): GAGVSQSPSNKVTEKGKDVELRCDPISGHTALYWYRQSLGQGLEFLIYFQGNSAPDKSGLPSDRFSAERTGGSVSTLTIQRTQQEDSAVYLCASSLGSGPYEQYFGPGTRLTVT.

V gene TRBV2 combines with J gene TRBJ2-7, with 9 bases matching TRBD1. CDR1 and CDR2 from the germline V gene are SNHLY and FYNNEI. The trim removed 9 bases at V and 3 bases at J, leaving 12 bases unmatched. The CDR3 contains 15 residues. CDR3 nucleotides: TGTGCCAGTGAAGTTTACAGGGGGCCCTTCTACGAGCAGTACTTC. It is translated as CASEVYRGPFYEQYF.